The clone carrying this T cell receptor beta chain was recorded many times. The antigen is not known. The sample belongs to a study of T cells after yellow fever vaccination. Study as a whole: SMART-Seq v4 Ultra Low Input served to prepare low-cell-number fractions. General observations from the study: Weaker overall, the secondary response nonetheless peaked faster (day 5 versus 15). Highly abundant clonotypes carried over from the bulk population could end up in FACS-sorted repertoires as contaminants.

The authors made TCR cDNA by 5'RACE template switching, adding a universal primer site and UMIs. TCRdb re-derived calls from the 5' RACE reads in MiXCR, one entry per CDR3 protein. This sample has hundreds of thousands of distinct CDR3 sequences, with approximately 15% found just once. Trimming at V came to 7 bases and at J to 4 bases, leaving 7 bases not matched to a gene. The CDR3 length is 15 residues. This chain joins TRBV12-3 or TRBV12-4 and TRBJ2-2; TRBD2 agrees at 9 bases. The material sequenced was PBMCs, taken on the day of the yellow fever booster vaccination. This TCR was sampled from a man aged 25 to 40 who received the YFV17D yellow fever vaccine. Here the CDR3 reads CASTLAGPRTGELFF. CDR3 bases: TGTGCCAGCACCCTAGCGGGACCCCGCACCGGGGAGCTGTTTTTT.